Here is one T cell receptor (beta chain) with its context. Its antigen is not identified. Germline V gene sequence: CDR1 MNHEY, CDR2 SMNVEV (reference sequence). The CDR3 spans 19 residues. V lost 5 bases and J 0 bases, leaving 23 bases between the germline ends. The sample is drawn from a study of T cell responses to AZD1222 COVID-19 vaccine. Study observations and caveats: Across the whole spike, CD4 TCRs peaked at regions 160-218 and 743-854. Unmutated variant regions are reportedly targeted by nearly half of spike-specific TCRs. Females outnumbered males among donors, who were mostly white British; clonal diversity was possibly underestimated.

The protocol was immunoSEQ multiplex PCR, while the TCRdb copy is restricted to in-frame clones and leaves out a portion. The data show 120,000 to 150,000 clones, 90% to 95% seen once. This material consisted of peripheral blood, taken on day 0 of AZD1222 vaccination. This TCR was sampled from an adult in good health. The V and J genes are TRBV27 and TRBJ1-5, with a weak D call TRBD1 (5 bases). CDR3 residues: CASSLFGPGEEDSNQPQHF. The CDR3 nucleotides read TGTGCCAGCAGTCTTTTCGGACCGGGGGAGGAAGATAGCAATCAGCCCCAGCATTTT.